The present TCR beta chain was sequenced within a study of regulatory T cells in long-lasting Graves disease. As for the study in general: Over-5-year antithyroid drug use with positive TSH receptor antibodies defined persistent Graves' disease in the study.

Library construction for TCR beta used iRepertoire HTBI primers and Arm-PCR of CDR3 regions. A single record per CDR3 protein comes from TCRdb applying MiXCR to the multiplex PCR reads. The sample includes 420,000 or so distinct CDR3 sequences, roughly a quarter of them seen just once. Time point specified: persistent/refractory GD, antithyroid drugs over 5 years with positive TRAb. RNA extracted from PBMCs served as the sequencing template. On this clonotype: What it binds is unknown.

Points from the study as a whole: Peripheral blood alone, not thyroid tissue, underwent study. Persistent Graves' patients had lower TCR diversity than newly diagnosed ones. Persistent patients had a count of shared public clonotypes (about 2,700) that exceeded that of new patients (about 870).

The V and J ends lost 2 bases and 3 bases respectively, with 23 bases between them. CDR1 and CDR2 from the germline V gene are SGDLS and YYNGEE. The CDR3 is made up of 18 amino acids. Sequencing used peripheral blood mononuclear cells (PBMCs), obtained when the disease was refractory, from a patient treated with antithyroid drugs. The V gene is TRBV9, the J gene TRBJ1-1; no clear D gene. The sequence derives from a female donor with Graves disease. The CDR3 nucleotides are TGTGCCAGCAGCGTCGTACCTTCGGGATTTTGGGTCGACACTGAAGCTTTCTTT. Its translation is CASSVVPSGFWVDTEAFF.